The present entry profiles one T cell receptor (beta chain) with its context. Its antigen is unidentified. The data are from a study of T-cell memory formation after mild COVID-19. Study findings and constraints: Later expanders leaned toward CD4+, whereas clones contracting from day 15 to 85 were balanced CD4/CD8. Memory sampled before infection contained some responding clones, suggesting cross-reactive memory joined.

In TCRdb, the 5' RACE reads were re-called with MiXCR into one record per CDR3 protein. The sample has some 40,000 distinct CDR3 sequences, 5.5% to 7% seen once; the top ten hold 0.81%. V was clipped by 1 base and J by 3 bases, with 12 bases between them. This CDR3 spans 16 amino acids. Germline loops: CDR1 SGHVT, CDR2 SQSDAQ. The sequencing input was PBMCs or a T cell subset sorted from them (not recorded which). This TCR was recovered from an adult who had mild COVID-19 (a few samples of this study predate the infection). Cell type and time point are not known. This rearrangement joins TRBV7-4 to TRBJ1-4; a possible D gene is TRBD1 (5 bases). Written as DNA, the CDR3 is TGTGCCAGCAGCTTAGTAGGGGAGGAGGCTAATGAAAAACTGTTTTTT. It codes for CASSLVGEEANEKLFF. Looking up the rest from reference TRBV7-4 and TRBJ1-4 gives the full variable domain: GAGVSQSPRYKVAKRGRDVALRCDSISGHVTLYWYRQTLGQGSEVLTYSQSDAQRDKSGRPSGRFSAERPERSVSTLKIQRTEQGDSAVYLCASSLVGEEANEKLFFGSGTQLSVL.